The clone carrying this TCR beta chain was seen more than once but under ten times. The sample originates from a study of regulatory T cells in long-lasting Graves disease. Researchers made TCR beta libraries by using iRepertoire HTBI primers and running Arm-PCR on CDR3 regions. TCRdb analysed the multiplex PCR reads with MiXCR anew, one entry per CDR3 protein. This table holds approximately 350,000 distinct CDR3 sequences, roughly 12% found once. Stated time point: newly diagnosed GD, antithyroid drugs for less than 3 months. TCR sequences were obtained from RNA taken from PBMCs. The germline CDR1 and CDR2 sequences are SGHDN and FVKESK. The CDR3 totals 14 residues. Trimming took 4 bases from V and 2 from J, leaving 9 bases between them. These data were also reused for a study on T cells in Graves' hyperthyroidism and ophthalmopathy.

This TCR was sampled from a woman aged 18-29 years with Graves disease. Here the sequenced sample was peripheral blood mononuclear cells (PBMCs), taken at new diagnosis, from a patient treated with antithyroid drugs. This chain uses TRBV14 with TRBJ1-3, with D possibly matching TRBD1 (5 bases). The chain's CDR3 is CASSPLGAGNTIYF. Written as DNA, the CDR3 is TGTGCCAGCAGCCCGCTGGGGGCTGGAAACACCATATATTTT.